A selection of T cell receptor beta chains follows, all from one sample in a study of cytomegalovirus exposure and HLA in healthy donors. The table came from immunoSEQ multiplex PCR; TCRdb's copy has only in-frame clones and leaves some out. The repertoire holds about 98,000 clones, roughly 70% seen once, with 2% to 2.5% in the top ten. Specimen: PBMCs. These receptors all come from a man between 50 and 59 years old in good health and CMV-seronegative. The conserved cysteine and the conserved F or W are not part of the CDR3 here. Fields, in order: J gene, CDR3 length, V gene, CDR3 protein.

>TRBJ1-1|13|TRBV5-3
ARSLERGVGTEAF
>TRBJ2-3|13|TRBV9
ASSLRRDDPDTQY
>TRBJ1-6|14|TRBV6-5
ASSYFLGEGNSPLH
>TRBJ1-5|11|TRBV6-4
ASSVEQNQPQH
>TRBJ2-2|13|TRBV28
ASSLNRGFTGELF
>TRBJ1-1|11|TRBV6-1
ASSDWGRATAF
>TRBJ2-5|12|TRBV5-5
ASSLQMFQETQY
>TRBJ1-4|14|TRBV7-2
ASSLRQAGTNEKLF
>TRBJ2-3|12|TRBV7-3
ASSEGSIGDTQY
>TRBJ2-1|11|TRBV5-4
ASSVTGVDEQF
>TRBJ1-3|13|TRBV28
ASRGGLGPGNAIY
>TRBJ2-5|15|TRBV5-6
ASSLPRDRADQETQY
>TRBJ2-7|14|TRBV9
ASSVATSGVRNEQY
>TRBJ1-6|14|TRBV28
ASSSPLDTYNSPLH
>TRBJ2-7|11|TRBV6-5
ASSLPGTYEQY
>TRBJ2-7|9|TRBV27
ASKSGYEQY
>TRBJ1-2|12|TRBV6-5
ASSYSGQDYGYT
>TRBJ1-2|12|TRBV25-1
ASSGGTGNYGYT
>TRBJ1-2|10|TRBV6-6
ASSYRIYGYT
>TRBJ1-2|13|TRBV19
ASRAGGPFNYGYT
>TRBJ2-7|11|TRBV5-4
ASTTGGSSEQY
>TRBJ2-5|12|TRBV30
AWSGTSGRGTQY
>TRBJ1-2|14|TRBV28
ASLAYRGQGAGGYT
>TRBJ2-7|13|TRBV10-3
AISESSSGRGEQY
>TRBJ2-2|13|TRBV4-2
ASSQRGGQTGELF
>TRBJ1-6|13|TRBV23-1
AGKRQGNCNSPLH
>TRBJ1-5|11|TRBV19
ASSQRGNQPQH
>TRBJ1-4|14|TRBV4-1
ASSQPRRDLNEKLF
>NA|15|TRBV5-1
ASSTGTSGFSSYEQY
>TRBJ1-1|12|TRBV18
ASCNYWRGGEAF
>TRBJ2-3|13|TRBV6-4
ASRPETASTDTQY
>TRBJ2-3|15|TRBV21-1
ASSKGNGTGRPDTQY
>TRBJ2-7|13|TRBV15
ATSTPESISYEQY